The clone carrying this TCR beta chain was seen a handful of times. Its matching antigen is unknown. The sample belongs to a study of identical twins. General study results and limits: The study based its conclusions on cross-sectional statistical analysis and did not follow the same donors.

A universal primer site was incorporated via template switching, and the cDNA contained unique molecular identifiers. One entry per CDR3 protein results from TCRdb running MiXCR on the 5' RACE reads. The data contain roughly 630,000 distinct CDR3 sequences, roughly 7.1% of them singletons. In addition, the sample was reused for a study of yellow fever vaccine responses in identical twins.

This TCR derives from a woman in her late teens or twenties in good health. The sample consisted of PBMCs.

The CDR3 is CASRDRDRSRDEQFF. CDR3 bases: TGTGCCAGCAGAGACCGGGACAGGAGCAGGGATGAGCAGTTCTTC. V is TRBV12-3 or TRBV12-4 and J is TRBJ2-1; 8 bases line up with TRBD1. CDR3 length: 15 amino acids. Trimming took 6 bases from V and 8 from J; bases not matched to a gene: 12.